These 18 T cell receptor beta chains were all obtained from the same sample, sequenced in a study of graft-versus-host responses after intestinal transplantation. Sequencing used immunoSEQ multiplex PCR; TCRdb keeps in-frame clones, though not all of them. The sample lists some 100,000 clones; 85% to 95% were seen once. These TCRs' antigens remain unknown. The sample in question was unstimulated CD8+ T cells sorted from spleen or lymph node cells, obtained before transplant. These receptors originate from a human donor who was the organ donor for an intestinal transplant.

The chain carries TRBV6-4 and TRBJ2-6, with 9 positions matching TRBD1. The CDR3 is 19 residues long. CDR1 is MRHNA, CDR2 SNTAGT, per germline. V shed 6 bases, J shed 4 bases, and the junction held 16 bases outside the gene matches. For the CDR3, the DNA is TGTGCCAGCAGGGAGCCGTCGACAGGGGGTTGGGAAGGGGCCAACGTCCTGACTTTC. It translates to CASREPSTGGWEGANVLTF.

The chain carries TRBV28 and TRBJ2-7; D may be TRBD2 (6 bases). Germline V gives CDR1 MDHEN, CDR2 SYDVKM. V gave up 5 bases and J gave up 3 bases, with 11 bases separating them. The CDR3 sequence is 13 residues long. The CDR3 DNA is TGTGCCAGCAGTATGCCGACTAGCTACGAGCAGTACTTC. Translated, it gives CASSMPTSYEQYF.

This clone is a singleton in its sample. The rearrangement uses TRBV9 and TRBJ2-1, with D unclear. Germline assignment: CDR1 SGDLS and CDR2 YYNGEE. The V end lost 4 bases, the J end lost 3 bases, and 14 bases lay between the germline ends. The CDR3 loop spans 15 amino acids. The CDR3 loop reads CASSLTPNYYNEQFF. The CDR3, as DNA: TGTGCCAGCAGCCTGACTCCTAACTACTACAATGAGCAGTTCTTC.

The chain combines TRBV7-6 with TRBJ2-3, with 10 nucleotides matching TRBD2. CDR1 is SGHVS, CDR2 FNYEAQ, per germline. The V segment lost 4 bases and the J segment 2 bases; nucleotides outside the gene matches: 6. CDR3 length: 16 amino acids. The CDR3 loop reads CASSSTSGALTDTQYF. In DNA, the CDR3 is TGTGCCAGCAGCTCCACTAGCGGGGCCCTCACAGATACGCAGTATTTT.

V gene TRBV19 combines with J gene TRBJ2-1, with D hard to call. This CDR3 is 20 amino acids long. Trimming took off 5 bases at V and 7 bases at J, with 33 bases between the two ends. Germline V gene sequence: CDR1 LNHDA, CDR2 SQIVND (reference sequence). The CDR3 sequence is CASSGSLLLPRPLPPNEQFF. The CDR3 DNA reads TGTGCCAGTAGTGGTTCACTTCTCCTCCCCCGTCCCCTCCCCCCGAATGAGCAGTTCTTC.

V is TRBV1 and J is TRBJ2-4; the table's TRBD2 call for D was not verified on the DNA. TRBV1 is assigned pseudogene status. CDR3 length: 17 residues. This chain's CDR3 is CTSSQGFRFLAKNIQYF. The CDR3 DNA reads as TGCACCAGCAGCCAAGGCTTTCGGTTTCTGGCCAAAAACATTCAGTACTTC.

V is TRBV4-1 and J is TRBJ1-1, with D perhaps TRBD1 (6 bases). The CDR3 sequence is 16 residues long. CDR1 is MGHRA, CDR2 YSYEKL, per germline. V was clipped by 1 base and J by 1 base, with 13 bases between them. CDR3 amino acids: CASSQVGRGQNTEAFF. The CDR3, as DNA: TGCGCCAGCAGCCAAGTGGGGAGGGGACAGAACACTGAAGCTTTCTTT.

The chain couples TRBV7-9 to TRBJ1-5; TRBD1 matches at 8 bases. CDR1 SEHNR and CDR2 FQNEAQ come from the germline V gene (reference sequence). Unmatched junction bases numbered 6, after V lost 5 bases and J lost 6 bases. This CDR3 spans 14 amino acids. The CDR3 DNA sequence: TGTGCCAGCAGCCCAGGGGGCGCGGGTCAGCCCCAGCATTTT. It codes for CASSPGGAGQPQHF.

The sample holds one count of this clone. The rearrangement links TRBV7-6 to TRBJ1-6; no firm D call. Trimming stripped 5 bases from V and 7 bases from J, with 12 bases between. Germline V gives CDR1 SGHVS, CDR2 FNYEAQ. The CDR3 covers 14 residues. The CDR3 nucleotides are TGTGCCAGCAGCCCTGGACCGGGAAATTCACCCCTCCACTTT. This gives the protein CASSPGPGNSPLHF.

The CDR3 DNA sequence: TGTGCCAGCAGTTTTTACCGAGACAGGGTGTCGGAGGCTTTCTTT. Protein product: CASSFYRDRVSEAFF. The chain employs TRBV28 and TRBJ1-1; 7 positions match TRBD1. Germline V CDR1 and CDR2: MDHEN, SYDVKM. This CDR3 is 15 amino acids long. The trim removed 3 bases at V and 11 bases at J, leaving 15 bases unmatched.

CDR3 region: CASSGDSGELFF. The CDR3 region has the DNA TGTGCCAGCAGCGGGGACAGCGGGGAGCTGTTTTTT. This sequence joins TRBV9 and TRBJ2-2; 7 bases fit TRBD1. Germline V gives CDR1 SGDLS, CDR2 YYNGEE. This CDR3 spans 12 amino acids. The trim removed 3 bases at V and 7 bases at J, leaving 0 bases unmatched.

This clone was picked up a small number of times. The rearrangement uses TRBV5-1 and TRBJ2-7, with TRBD1 matching 9 bases. Germline V gene data show CDR1 as SGHRS and CDR2 as YFSETQ. Trimming at V came to 1 base and at J to 6 bases, leaving 14 bases not matched to a gene. The CDR3 is 17 residues long. For the CDR3, the DNA is TGCGCCAGCAGCTTGCCCCAATCCGGGACAGGGTTGGGCGAGCAGTACTTC. It is translated as CASSLPQSGTGLGEQYF.

In regard to this clone: Relative to the germline gene, one junction end is altered; a read error may explain this. The chain links TRBV30 to TRBJ1-2; 12 positions match TRBD1. The V gene's germline CDR1 is GTSNPN and CDR2 SVGIG (reference sequence). This CDR3 is 17 amino acids long. The CDR3 region is CAWSVRGTGGPFWGYIF. The DNA for the CDR3 is TGTGCCTGGAGTGTACGAGGGACAGGGGGCCCTTTTTGGGGCTACATCTTC.

V usage is TRBV4-2 and J usage is TRBJ1-3, with 8 bases aligning to TRBD1. This CDR3 spans 16 amino acids. After removal of 1 base from V and 2 bases from J, the junction contained 4 bases not matched to a gene. Germline V gene data show CDR1 as LGHNA and CDR2 as YNFKEQ. CDR3 sequence reads: CASSQAGQGAGNTIYF. The CDR3 DNA reads as TGTGCCAGCAGCCAAGCCGGACAGGGAGCTGGAAACACCATATATTTT.

V usage is TRBV27 and J usage is TRBJ1-4; 9 bases align to TRBD1. This CDR3 comprises 15 residues. From germline, CDR1 is MNHEY and CDR2 SMNVEV (reference sequence). The junction had 4 bases not matched to a gene; V was cut back by 2 bases and J by 6 bases. In DNA, the CDR3 is TGTGCCAGCAGTTTACTTTGGACAGGGGATGAAAAACTGTTTTTT. Translating it yields CASSLLWTGDEKLFF.

The genes are TRBV13 and TRBJ2-1; D is possibly TRBD1 (6 bases). There are 15 residues in the CDR3. Trimming removed 1 base at V and 4 bases at J, with 11 bases between. Germline V gene data show CDR1 as PRHDT and CDR2 as FYEKMQ (reference sequence). CDR3 sequence reads: CASSLDPTGYNEQFF. CDR3 sequence (DNA): TGTGCCAGCAGCTTAGACCCGACAGGTTACAATGAGCAGTTCTTC.

A single count supports this clone. The J gene is TRBJ2-5, the V gene TRBV7-2; D is unresolved. TRBJ2-7 matches the DNA end more closely, so the J call is doubtful. CDR1 and CDR2 (germline): SGHTA, FQGNSA. This CDR3 region has 15 residues. The CDR3: CASSYRSALPYEQYF. CDR3 DNA sequence: TGTGCCAGCAGCTATAGATCAGCGCTCCCCTACGAGCAGTACTTC.

This chain connects TRBV11-3 to TRBJ2-7; D possibly corresponds to TRBD1 (6 bases). This CDR3 has 16 residues. From germline, CDR1 is SGHNT and CDR2 YENEEA. Trimming pared 1 base from V and 0 bases from J, leaving 13 bases between. The CDR3 region is CASSLVSGHPSYEQYF. The CDR3 region has the DNA TGTGCCAGCAGCTTAGTCTCGGGACACCCCTCCTACGAGCAGTACTTC.